The text below deals with one TCR beta chain. Trimming removed 3 bases from V and 4 bases from J, with 12 bases in between. Germline V gives CDR1 SGHTA, CDR2 FQGNSA. This CDR3 has 14 amino acids. This entry comes from a study of blood T cell repertoires in COVID-19. TCRdb's table, derived via immunoSEQ multiplex PCR, lists solely in-frame clones and lacks some. The sample consists of 200,000 to 250,000 clones, about 88% of them appearing once. The chain carries TRBV7-2 and TRBJ2-5; no clear D gene. The specimen was peripheral blood. The source of this sequence is a man aged 50-59 years who had recovered from COVID-19. As DNA, the CDR3 is TGTGCCAGCAGCTTCCCCCGAGCAACAGAGACCCAGTACTTC. This gives the protein CASSFPRATETQYF.